This note documents a single TCR beta chain sequence. This sample is drawn from a study of control samples from healthy donors and cancer patients. Germline V gives CDR1 SNHLY, CDR2 FYNNEI. The CDR3 runs to 14 residues. V was clipped by 7 bases and J by 6 bases; unmatched bases: 2. Only in-frame clones appear in the TCRdb table, and some are missing; sequencing was by immunoSEQ multiplex PCR. The table shows more than 85,000 clones, with roughly 90% occurring only once. The chain combines TRBV2 with TRBJ2-2; 13 bases are a match to TRBD2. The material sequenced was blood. This TCR came from a woman in her 50s in good health. CDR3 in DNA: TGTGCCAGCATGACTAGCGGGAGGCCCGGGGAGCTGTTTTTT. Translated: CASMTSGRPGELFF.